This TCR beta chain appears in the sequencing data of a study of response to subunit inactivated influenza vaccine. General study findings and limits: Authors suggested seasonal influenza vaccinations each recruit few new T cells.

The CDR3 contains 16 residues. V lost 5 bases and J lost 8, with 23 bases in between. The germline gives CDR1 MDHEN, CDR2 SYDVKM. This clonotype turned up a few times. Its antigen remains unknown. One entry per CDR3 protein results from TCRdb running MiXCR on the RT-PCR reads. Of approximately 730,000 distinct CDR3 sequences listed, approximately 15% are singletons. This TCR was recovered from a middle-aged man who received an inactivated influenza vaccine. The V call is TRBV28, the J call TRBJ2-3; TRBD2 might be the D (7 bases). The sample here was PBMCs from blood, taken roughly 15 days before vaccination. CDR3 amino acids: CASSPTGPQPGGTQYF. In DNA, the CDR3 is TGTGCCAGCAGTCCAACAGGGCCCCAACCGGGGGGTACGCAGTATTTT.